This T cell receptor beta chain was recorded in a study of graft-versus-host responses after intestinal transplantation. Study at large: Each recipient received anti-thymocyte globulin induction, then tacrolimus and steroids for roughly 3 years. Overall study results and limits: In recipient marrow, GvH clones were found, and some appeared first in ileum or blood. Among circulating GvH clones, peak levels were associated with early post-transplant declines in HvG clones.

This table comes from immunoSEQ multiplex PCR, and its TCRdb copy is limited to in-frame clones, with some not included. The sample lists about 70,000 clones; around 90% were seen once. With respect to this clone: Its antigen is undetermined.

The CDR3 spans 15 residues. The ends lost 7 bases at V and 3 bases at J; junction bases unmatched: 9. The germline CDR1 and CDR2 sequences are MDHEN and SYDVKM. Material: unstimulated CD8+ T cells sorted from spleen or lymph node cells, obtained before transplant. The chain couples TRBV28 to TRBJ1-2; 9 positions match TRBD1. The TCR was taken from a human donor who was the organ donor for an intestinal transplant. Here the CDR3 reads CASTKQGAVYYGYTF. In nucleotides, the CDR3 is TGTGCCAGCACAAAACAGGGGGCCGTATACTATGGCTACACCTTC.